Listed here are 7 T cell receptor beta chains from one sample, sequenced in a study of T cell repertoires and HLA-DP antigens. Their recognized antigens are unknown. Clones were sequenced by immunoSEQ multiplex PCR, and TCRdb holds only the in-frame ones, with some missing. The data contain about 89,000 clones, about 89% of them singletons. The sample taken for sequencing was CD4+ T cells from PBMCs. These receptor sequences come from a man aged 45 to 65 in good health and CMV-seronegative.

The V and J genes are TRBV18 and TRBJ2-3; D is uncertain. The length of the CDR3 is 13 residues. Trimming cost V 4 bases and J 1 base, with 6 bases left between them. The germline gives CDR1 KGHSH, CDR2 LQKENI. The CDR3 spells CASSQRGTDTQYF. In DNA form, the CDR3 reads TGTGCCAGCTCACAAAGAGGCACAGATACGCAGTATTTT.

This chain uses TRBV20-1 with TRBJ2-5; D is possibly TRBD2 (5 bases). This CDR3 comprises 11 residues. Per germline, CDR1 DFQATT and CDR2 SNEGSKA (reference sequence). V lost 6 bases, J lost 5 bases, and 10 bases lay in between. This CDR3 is CSASDLETQYF. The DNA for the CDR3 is TGCAGTGCCTCGGACTTGGAGACCCAGTACTTC.

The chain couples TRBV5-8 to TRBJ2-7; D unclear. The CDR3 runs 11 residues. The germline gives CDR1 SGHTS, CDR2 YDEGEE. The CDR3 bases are TGTGCCAGCAGCCTTGGAAACTCAAGGTGGGTC. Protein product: CASSLGNSRWV.

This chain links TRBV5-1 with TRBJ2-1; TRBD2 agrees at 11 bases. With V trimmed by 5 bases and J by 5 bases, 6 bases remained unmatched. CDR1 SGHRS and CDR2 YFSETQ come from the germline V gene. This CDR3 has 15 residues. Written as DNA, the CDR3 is TGCGCCAGCAGAATTGGGACTAGCGGTAACAATGAGCAGTTCTTC. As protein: CASRIGTSGNNEQFF.

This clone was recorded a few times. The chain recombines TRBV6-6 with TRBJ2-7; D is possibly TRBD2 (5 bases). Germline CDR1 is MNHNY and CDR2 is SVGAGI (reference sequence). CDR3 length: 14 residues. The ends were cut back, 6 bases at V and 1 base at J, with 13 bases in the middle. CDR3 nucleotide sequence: TGTGCCAGCAGAACAGCGGTATCTTCCTACGAGCAGTACTTC. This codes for CASRTAVSSYEQYF.

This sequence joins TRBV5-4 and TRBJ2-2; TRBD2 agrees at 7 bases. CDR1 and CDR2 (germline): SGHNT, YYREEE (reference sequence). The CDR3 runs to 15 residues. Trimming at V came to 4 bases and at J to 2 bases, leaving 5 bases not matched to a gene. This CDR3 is CASSHGGSNTGELFF. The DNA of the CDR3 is TGTGCCAGCAGCCACGGGGGGTCCAACACCGGGGAGCTGTTTTTT.

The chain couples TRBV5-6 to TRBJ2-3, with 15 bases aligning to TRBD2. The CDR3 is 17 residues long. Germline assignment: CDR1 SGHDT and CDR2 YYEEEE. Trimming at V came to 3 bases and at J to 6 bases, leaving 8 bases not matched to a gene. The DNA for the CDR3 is TGTGCCAGCAGCTCGGGACTAGCGGGGGGCCTATGGGATACGCAGTATTTT. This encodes CASSSGLAGGLWDTQYF.